This passage covers 11 T cell receptor beta chains from one sample sequenced in a study of cytomegalovirus exposure and HLA in healthy donors. Amplification used 60 Vbeta primers and 13 Jbeta primers. Sequenced by immunoSEQ multiplex PCR; TCRdb stores in-frame clones only, minus some. Counted here are around 110,000 clones, around three quarters occurring once; the ten biggest clones make up 3.5% to 4.5%. What was sequenced was PBMCs. The receptors were gathered from a man under 40 in good health and CMV-seropositive.

V usage is TRBV5-4 and J usage is TRBJ1-2; D gene uncertain. Trimming cost V 0 bases and J 4 bases, with 7 bases left between them. The CDR3 covers 13 residues. Germline assignment: CDR1 SGHNT and CDR2 YYREEE (reference sequence). This CDR3 is CASSLDSFYGYTF. DNA for the CDR3: TGTGCCAGCAGCTTGGACAGCTTCTATGGCTACACCTTC.

This chain joins TRBV7-3 and TRBJ2-5; 9 bases are shared with TRBD1. V trimming: 3 bases; J trimming: 1 base; junction bases outside the gene matches: 3. The CDR3 totals 15 residues. The germline gives CDR1 SGHTA, CDR2 FQGTGA. This chain's CDR3 is CASSLGQGRQETQYF. CDR3 nucleotide sequence: TGTGCCAGCAGCTTGGGACAGGGCCGCCAAGAGACCCAGTACTTC.

The CDR3 nucleotides read TGTGCCTGGAGTTTCGGAGCGAACACCGGGGAGCTGTTTTTT. Encoded protein: CAWSFGANTGELFF. V gene TRBV30 combines with J gene TRBJ2-2; D remains ambiguous. This CDR3 has 14 amino acids. Trimming shortened V by 2 bases and J by 0 bases, and 7 bases separated the two germline ends. CDR1 is GTSNPN and CDR2 is SVGIG in the germline V gene (reference sequence).

The J gene is TRBJ2-3, the V gene TRBV23-1; weak D call: TRBD1 (6 bases). TRBV23-1 is reported as an ORF; its role is uncertain. The CDR3 consists of 16 residues. V lost 3 bases and J lost 8, with 21 bases in between. CDR3 DNA sequence: TGCGCCAGCAGTCACCCTGGATGGGGGCAACGGGGTACGCAGTATTTT. Translating it yields CASSHPGWGQRGTQYF.

The V gene is TRBV15, the J gene TRBJ2-7, with D possibly TRBD2 on 6 matching bases. Germline V lookup: CDR1 LNHNV, CDR2 YYDKDF (reference sequence). This CDR3 region has 15 residues. The V end lost 5 bases, the J end lost 0 bases, and 14 bases lay between the germline ends. CDR3 in DNA: TGTGCCACCAGCTCAAAACGGGGACTCTCCTACGAGCAGTACTTC. It is translated as CATSSKRGLSYEQYF.

This clone was seen a handful of times. The genes are TRBV6-4 and TRBJ1-5, with D unresolved. The CDR3 totals 14 residues. The V gene lost 7 bases and the J gene lost 6 bases, with 16 bases spanning the gap. Germline values: CDR1 MRHNA, CDR2 SNTAGT. The CDR3 DNA reads as TGTGCCAGCATGAACCCTGAGGGTACTCAGCCCCAGCATTTT. Protein sequence: CASMNPEGTQPQHF.

The chain is built from TRBV11-3 and TRBJ2-5, with 8 bases lining up with TRBD1. CDR1 is SGHNT and CDR2 is YENEEA in the germline V gene. V lost 2 bases, J lost 5 bases, and 7 bases stayed unmatched. This CDR3 has 15 residues. CDR3 region: CASSLRQGNLETQYF. The CDR3 region has the DNA TGTGCCAGCAGCTTACGACAGGGGAATCTGGAGACCCAGTACTTC.

V is TRBV4-3 and J is TRBJ2-7; weak D call: TRBD1 (7 bases). Per germline, CDR1 LGHNA and CDR2 YSLEER. This CDR3 contains 15 residues. Trimming took off 0 bases at V and 11 bases at J, with 20 bases between the two ends. This chain's CDR3 is CASSQEVRGTRGKYF. The CDR3 coding sequence is TGCGCCAGCAGCCAAGAAGTCAGGGGGACCCGGGGGAAGTACTTC.

This clone was seen only a few times. The chain uses TRBV2 and TRBJ1-1; D is perhaps TRBD1 (5 bases). Germline V lookup: CDR1 SNHLY, CDR2 FYNNEI. The CDR3 contains 14 residues. V lost 3 bases and J 0 bases, leaving 8 bases between the germline ends. The CDR3 spells CASSDRVMNTEAFF. CDR3 coding DNA: TGTGCCAGCAGTGACAGGGTCATGAACACTGAAGCTTTCTTT.

The rearrangement uses TRBV2 and TRBJ1-2, with 7 nucleotides matching TRBD1. The V segment lost 6 bases and the J segment 7 bases; nucleotides outside the gene matches: 5. Germline-derived CDR1 and CDR2 are SNHLY and FYNNEI. The CDR3 length is 12 residues. In DNA form, the CDR3 reads TGTGCCAGCAGCATACAGGGGTTTGGCTACACCTTC. Its protein is CASSIQGFGYTF.

The chain joins TRBV9 to TRBJ1-2; TRBD1 matches 7 bases. CDR1 and CDR2 from the germline V gene are SGDLS and YYNGEE. This CDR3 is 16 amino acids long. Trimming at V came to 4 bases and at J to 7 bases, leaving 16 bases not matched to a gene. The DNA for the CDR3 is TGTGCCAGCAGCATTGCGACAGGGCCCCTCCCTCTTGGCTACACCTTC. Encoded protein: CASSIATGPLPLGYTF.